A single sample is the source of the 24 T cell receptor beta chains below, sequenced in a study of early T cells in non-severe SARS-CoV-2 infection. TCRdb itself ran the 5' RACE reads through MiXCR, one entry per CDR3 protein. The sample has over 55,000 distinct CDR3 sequences, around 13% seen once. The source material was whole blood. The receptors were gathered from an adult who was a healthcare worker with PCR-confirmed SARS-CoV-2 infection or an uninfected control (not recorded which).

With regard to this clonotype: One base away lies a much larger clone, so this may be a sequencing read error. This sequence joins TRBV27 and TRBJ2-3; D is possibly TRBD2 (6 bases). Per the germline V gene, CDR1 is MNHEY and CDR2 is SMNVEV (reference sequence). The length of the CDR3 is 16 residues. Trimming removed 5 bases from V and 2 bases from J, with 17 bases in between. CDR3 in DNA: TGTGCCAGCAGTCCCTTAGCGGTGGGCCCCACAGATACGCAGTATTTT. Translation: CASSPLAVGPTDTQYF.

This clonotype was picked up a small number of times. J is TRBJ2-3 and V is TRBV27; TRBD2 agrees at 7 bases. The CDR3 has 14 residues. The V gene end was trimmed by 5 bases and the J gene end by 2 bases; junction bases not matched to a gene: 4. From germline, CDR1 is MNHEY and CDR2 SMNVEV (reference sequence). The CDR3 DNA is TGTGCCAGCAGTGAGGGACTATCCACAGATACGCAGTATTTT. Amino acids: CASSEGLSTDTQYF.

This clonotype was recorded only once. The rearrangement uses TRBV28 and TRBJ1-2; D uncertain. This CDR3 is built from 12 residues. The V gene's germline CDR1 is MDHEN and CDR2 SYDVKM. V dropped 6 bases and J dropped 6 bases, with 11 bases sitting between them. The CDR3: CASRGLGDGYTF. The CDR3 region has the DNA TGTGCCAGCAGGGGTTTGGGCGATGGCTACACCTTC.

This clonotype was seen ten or more times. The chain links TRBV11-2 to TRBJ2-7; D is perhaps TRBD1 (5 bases). Germline loops: CDR1 SGHAT, CDR2 FQNNGV. V was pared by 1 base and J by 5 bases, with 12 bases between. This CDR3 is 14 amino acids long. CDR3 sequence: CASSLVAGLDEQYF. The CDR3 DNA is TGTGCCAGCAGCTTAGTGGCAGGGTTAGACGAGCAGTACTTC.

This clonotype was counted at least ten times. The chain uses TRBV12-3 or TRBV12-4 and TRBJ1-5; D is uncertain. This CDR3 has 13 amino acids. The V and J ends lost 3 bases and 7 bases respectively, with 10 bases between them. The CDR3 reads CASSFMVGQPQHF. The CDR3 bases are TGTGCCAGCAGTTTCATGGTTGGGCAGCCCCAGCATTTT.

This clonotype was seen at least ten times. This chain links TRBV28 with TRBJ2-2, with D unresolved. The CDR3 spans 17 residues. V lost 3 bases to trimming and J lost 5 bases, with 19 bases between them. Germline V gene lookup returns CDR1 MDHEN and CDR2 SYDVKM. The CDR3 here is CASSFHLRTDLTGELFF. CDR3 coding DNA: TGTGCCAGCAGTTTCCACTTGAGGACGGACCTAACCGGGGAGCTGTTTTTT.

This clonotype has a count of ten or more. CDR3 sequence: CASSPIRSGTEAFF. The CDR3 nucleotides read TGTGCCAGCAGCCCAATTAGGTCGGGCACTGAAGCTTTCTTT. The chain is built from TRBV7-2 and TRBJ1-1; the D is unclear. The CDR3 totals 14 residues. Trimming removed 5 bases from V and 4 bases from J, with 14 bases in between. Looked up from germline, CDR1 is SGHTA and CDR2 is FQGNSA.

This clonotype was counted at least ten times. The chain has TRBV30 and TRBJ1-2; D unclear. This CDR3 has 14 amino acids. Trimming took off 2 bases at V and 5 bases at J, with 15 bases between the two ends. From germline, CDR1 is GTSNPN and CDR2 SVGIG (reference sequence). CDR3 coding DNA: TGTGCCTGGAGTCCTCTCTCGGACCTATATGGCTACACCTTC. Protein: CAWSPLSDLYGYTF.

This clonotype was detected ten times or more. This rearrangement joins TRBV29-1 to TRBJ2-7; 9 nucleotides match TRBD1. The CDR3 covers 14 residues. V gave up 0 bases and J gave up 4 bases; unmatched junction bases: 4. Germline CDR1 is SQVTM and CDR2 is ANQGSEA. The CDR3 DNA reads as TGCAGCGTTGAAGACCGGGACAGGGCTTACGAGCAGTACTTC. Protein sequence: CSVEDRDRAYEQYF.

This clonotype was recorded at least ten times. The chain carries TRBV4-3 and TRBJ2-1; TRBD2 agrees at 11 bases. The V and J ends lost 2 bases and 6 bases, in that order; junction bases with no gene match: 6. The CDR3 has 16 residues. CDR1 is LGHNA and CDR2 is YSLEER in the germline V gene. The CDR3 nucleotides are TGCGCCAGCAGCCAAACCGGGACTAGCGGATTCAATGAGCAGTTCTTC. Amino acid sequence: CASSQTGTSGFNEQFF.

This clonotype has a count of ten or more. The chain recombines TRBV7-9 with TRBJ2-1; D could derive from TRBD1 or TRBD2 (5 bases each). The V gene lost 3 bases and the J gene lost 10 bases, with 16 bases spanning the gap. The V gene's germline CDR1 is SEHNR and CDR2 FQNEAQ (reference sequence). The CDR3 covers 14 residues. The CDR3 nucleotides are TGTGCCAGCAGCTTTACCGCAGGGAGCGAGGAGCAGTTCTTC. Protein product: CASSFTAGSEEQFF.

The table lists this clonotype with many counts. The chain has TRBV15 and TRBJ2-7; D is undetermined. The CDR3 spans 15 residues. V was pared by 5 bases and J by 0 bases, with 14 bases between. The germline gives CDR1 LNHNV, CDR2 YYDKDF (reference sequence). DNA of the CDR3: TGTGCCACCAGCGTAAGCAGTATCAGCTCCTACGAGCAGTACTTC. Amino acid sequence: CATSVSSISSYEQYF.

At least ten counts were recorded for this clonotype. The rearrangement links TRBV6-6 to TRBJ2-6; D unclear. Trimming cost V 4 bases and J 4 bases, with 5 bases left between them. The CDR3 covers 13 residues. The germline gives CDR1 MNHNY, CDR2 SVGAGI (reference sequence). Written as DNA, the CDR3 is TGTGCCAGCAGTTCTTCCGGGGCCAACGTCCTGACTTTC. Protein sequence: CASSSSGANVLTF.

Ten or more counts support this clonotype. The CDR3 here is CASSEEPYNEQFF. The CDR3 region has the DNA TGCGCCAGCAGTGAGGAACCCTACAATGAGCAGTTCTTC. The V gene is TRBV10-1, the J gene TRBJ2-1; unclear D gene. Trimming removed 2 bases at V and 2 bases at J, with 4 bases between. Germline lookup yields CDR1 WNHNN and CDR2 SYGVQD (reference sequence). The CDR3 length is 13 residues.

This clonotype came up many times. V usage is TRBV10-3 and J usage is TRBJ2-7, with D hard to call. Per germline, CDR1 ENHRY and CDR2 SYGVKD. The CDR3 has 10 amino acids. V was pared by 10 bases and J by 4 bases, with 8 bases between. CDR3 protein: CATVGYEQYF. CDR3 in DNA: TGTGCCACCGTCGGGTACGAGCAGTACTTC.

The chain employs TRBV6-2 or TRBV6-3 and TRBJ2-5; D perhaps matches TRBD1 (6 bases). V lost 2 bases to trimming and J lost 0 bases, with 10 bases between them. This CDR3 has 15 amino acids. Germline CDR1 reads MNHEY; CDR2 reads SVGEGT. CDR3 amino acids: CASSYGDRYQETQYF. The CDR3 bases are TGTGCCAGCAGTTACGGCGACAGGTACCAAGAGACCCAGTACTTC.

This clonotype appeared a single time. The chain combines TRBV29-1 with TRBJ2-3, with TRBD2 matching over 8 bases. The V gene end was trimmed by 1 base and the J gene end by 2 bases; junction bases not matched to a gene: 2. The CDR3 contains 14 residues. Germline CDR1 and CDR2: SQVTM and ANQGSEA. The CDR3 spells CSVEVAGNTDTQYF. For the CDR3, the DNA is TGCAGCGTTGAAGTAGCGGGGAACACAGATACGCAGTATTTT.

This clonotype has ten or more counts. The rearrangement joins TRBV7-8 to TRBJ2-7; D ambiguous. The CDR3 extends over 17 amino acids. V lost 3 bases, J lost 3 bases, and 21 bases lay in between. Germline values: CDR1 SGHVS, CDR2 FQNEAQ. This CDR3 is CASSFQKVGIGLYEQYF. The CDR3 DNA reads as TGTGCCAGCAGCTTTCAGAAGGTGGGCATCGGCCTCTACGAGCAGTACTTC.

This clonotype was seen at least ten times. The chain is built from TRBV27 and TRBJ2-2; possibly TRBD2 for D (6 bases). This CDR3 has 15 residues. The ends were cut back, 7 bases at V and 1 base at J, with 13 bases in the middle. Germline CDR1 and CDR2: MNHEY and SMNVEV (reference sequence). The CDR3 reads CASNPGLVNTGELFF. The CDR3, as DNA: TGTGCCAGCAACCCGGGACTTGTGAACACCGGGGAGCTGTTTTTT.

This clonotype appeared many times. The chain joins TRBV29-1 to TRBJ2-1; a weak D match, TRBD1 (5 bases). The ends were cut back, 4 bases at V and 7 bases at J, with 14 bases in the middle. Per germline, CDR1 SQVTM and CDR2 ANQGSEA. The CDR3 sequence is 13 residues long. The CDR3 region is CSVVGRAINEQFF. CDR3 sequence (DNA): TGCAGCGTTGTGGGCAGGGCGATTAATGAGCAGTTCTTC.

This clonotype was recorded at least ten times. CDR3 sequence reads: CSWRAAMTDTQYF. The CDR3 DNA sequence: TGCAGCTGGCGGGCGGCAATGACAGATACGCAGTATTTT. This chain joins TRBV29-1 and TRBJ2-3, with TRBD2 as a possible D gene (5 bases). The ends were cut back, 8 bases at V and 3 bases at J, with 15 bases in the middle. The CDR3 runs 13 residues. CDR1 and CDR2 from the germline V gene are SQVTM and ANQGSEA.

This clonotype was counted ten times or more. V and J are TRBV29-1 and TRBJ2-5; D might be TRBD2 (5 bases). The CDR3 length is 13 residues. V gave up 6 bases and J gave up 4 bases, with 15 bases separating them. Germline CDR1 SQVTM, CDR2 ANQGSEA. CDR3 DNA sequence: TGCAGCGTCGTTCGGGATAGAGGAGAGACCCAGTACTTC. Translation gives CSVVRDRGETQYF.

This clonotype was counted many times. CDR3 region: CASSQDFARGQAIYEQYF. In DNA form, the CDR3 reads TGTGCCAGCAGCCAAGATTTTGCGAGAGGACAGGCGATCTACGAGCAGTACTTC. The V call is TRBV4-2, the J call TRBJ2-7; 7 nucleotides align to TRBD1. Unmatched junction bases numbered 14, after V lost 0 bases and J lost 3 bases. Germline V gene data show CDR1 as LGHNA and CDR2 as YNFKEQ. This CDR3 has 18 residues.

This clonotype was seen ten or more times. J is TRBJ1-1 and V is TRBV28; D gene unclear. The V end was cut by 4 bases, the J end by 3 bases, with 9 bases between. Per the germline V gene, CDR1 is MDHEN and CDR2 is SYDVKM. The CDR3 runs to 13 residues. The CDR3 coding sequence is TGTGCCAGCAGTTCCCCTCCGGACACTGAAGCTTTCTTT. This translates into CASSSPPDTEAFF.